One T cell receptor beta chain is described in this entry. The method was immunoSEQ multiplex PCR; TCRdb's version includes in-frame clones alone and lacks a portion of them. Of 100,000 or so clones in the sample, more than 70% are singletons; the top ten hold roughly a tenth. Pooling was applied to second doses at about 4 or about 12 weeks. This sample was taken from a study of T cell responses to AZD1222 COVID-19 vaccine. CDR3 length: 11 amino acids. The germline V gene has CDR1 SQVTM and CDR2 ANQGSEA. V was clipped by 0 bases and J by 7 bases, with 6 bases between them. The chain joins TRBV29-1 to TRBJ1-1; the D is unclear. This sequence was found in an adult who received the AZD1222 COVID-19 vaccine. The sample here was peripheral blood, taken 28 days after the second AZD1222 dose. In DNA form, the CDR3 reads TGCAGCGTTGAAGACAGAATTGAAGCTTTCTTT. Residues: CSVEDRIEAFF.